Listed here are 25 T cell receptor beta chains from one sample, sequenced in a study of spatial heterogeneity in lung cancer. Time point in this sample: sample taken at primary tumor resection. Unsorted whole RNA from tumor, nontumor lung or frozen PBMC underwent sequencing. TCRdb re-called the 5' RACE reads through MiXCR, storing one row per CDR3 protein. The sample holds 3,000 to 4,500 distinct CDR3 sequences, about 7% seen once. The sequencing here drew on normal lung tissue next to the tumor, taken at surgery. These receptors all come from a male donor with early-stage non-small cell lung cancer.

Details on this clonotype: A much larger clonotype is one base distant, so this may be a read error. V and J are TRBV7-9 and TRBJ1-1; D is ambiguous. The germline V gene has CDR1 SEHNR and CDR2 FQNEAQ (reference sequence). This CDR3 is 13 amino acids long. The CDR3 coding sequence is TGTGTCAGCAGCCTAATCCAAAGCACTGAAGCTTTCTTT. It translates to CVSSLIQSTEAFF.

This clonotype was seen a handful of times. V is TRBV11-2 and J is TRBJ2-1; D gene unclear. Germline V lookup: CDR1 SGHAT, CDR2 FQNNGV. The germline V and J ends were trimmed by 1 base and 8 bases, with 6 bases remaining between them. The CDR3 contains 12 residues. This CDR3 is CASSLGNDEQFF. Here the CDR3 DNA reads TGTGCCAGCAGCTTAGGTAACGATGAGCAGTTCTTC. The variable domain in full, completed from reference TRBV11-2 and TRBJ2-1, reads EAGVAQSPRYKIIEKRQSVAFWCNPISGHATLYWYQQILGQGPKLLIQFQNNGVVDDSQLPKDRFSAERLKGVDSTLKIQPAKLEDSAVYLCASSLGNDEQFFGPGTRLTVL.

This clonotype is labeled as medium-sized (0.01 to 0.1%). The chain uses TRBV28 and TRBJ1-2, with no clear D. Trimming removed 3 bases at V and 4 bases at J, with 15 bases between. CDR3 size: 15 residues. In germline, CDR1 is MDHEN, CDR2 SYDVKM. CDR3 DNA sequence: TGTGCCAGCAGTTTGATGGGTTTTTCGGGCTATGGCTACACCTTC. Its protein product is CASSLMGFSGYGYTF.

This clonotype has ten or more counts. The chain combines TRBV6-2 or TRBV6-3 with TRBJ1-1; D perhaps matches TRBD1 (6 bases). This CDR3 region has 14 residues. Trimming pared 4 bases from V and 4 bases from J, leaving 13 bases between. Germline CDR1 MNHEY, CDR2 SVGEGT. CDR3 DNA sequence: TGTGCCAGCAGTTCTCGAACAGGGTTCACTGAAGCTTTCTTT. This codes for CASSSRTGFTEAFF.

This clonotype was picked up many times. The chain uses TRBV6-1 and TRBJ2-3; D is possibly TRBD1 (5 bases). Deletions cut 6 bases from V and 2 bases from J, with 18 bases between. CDR3 length: 16 amino acids. Looked up from germline, CDR1 is MNHNS and CDR2 is SASEGT. CDR3 DNA: TGTGCCAGCAGCCGTCCTAGGGGAAGGTTCACAGATACGCAGTATTTT. This codes for CASSRPRGRFTDTQYF.

This clonotype appeared many times. The J gene is TRBJ2-7, the V gene TRBV4-2; D is uncertain. The ends were cut back, 4 bases at V and 0 bases at J, with 16 bases in the middle. Germline lookup yields CDR1 LGHNA and CDR2 YNFKEQ. The CDR3 is 16 amino acids. Here the CDR3 DNA reads TGTGCCAGCAGCCTTTTGACGGATGCTAGCTCCTACGAGCAGTACTTC. Its translation is CASSLLTDASSYEQYF.

This clonotype is categorized as large (0.1 to 1%). The rearrangement uses TRBV2 and TRBJ2-1; D perhaps matches TRBD2 (7 bases). The CDR3 loop spans 17 amino acids. In germline, CDR1 is SNHLY, CDR2 FYNNEI. Trimming removed 8 bases at V and 0 bases at J, with 20 bases between. The CDR3 bases are TGTGCCAGCTGGGCTAGCGGAAGGGGGAGCTCCTACAATGAGCAGTTCTTC. It yields the protein CASWASGRGSSYNEQFF.

This clonotype was counted ten times or more. V is TRBV27 and J is TRBJ2-4; either TRBD1 or TRBD2 may fit D (6 bases each). CDR1 is MNHEY and CDR2 is SMNVEV in the germline V gene (reference sequence). V was trimmed by 6 bases and J by 0 bases, leaving 12 bases between them. The CDR3 totals 15 residues. CDR3 region: CASSSWGAAKNIQYF. CDR3 bases: TGTGCCAGCAGCTCCTGGGGGGCAGCCAAAAACATTCAGTACTTC.

The J gene is TRBJ1-4, the V gene TRBV12-3 or TRBV12-4; D is unclear. The CDR3 totals 15 residues. V was pared by 6 bases and J by 7 bases, with 18 bases between. The CDR3 loop is CASSPTSGFGEKLFF. The CDR3 DNA follows: TGTGCCAGCAGCCCCACGTCCGGGTTTGGTGAAAAACTGTTTTTT.

This chain joins TRBV12-3 or TRBV12-4 and TRBJ2-3, with a tentative D call TRBD2 (5 bases). V was clipped by 7 bases and J by 4 bases, with 9 bases between them. CDR3 length: 12 amino acids. Here the CDR3 DNA reads TGTGCCAGCACCTTTAGCGCAGATACGCAGTATTTT. It specifies CASTFSADTQYF.

This clonotype was detected ten times or more. The gene calls are TRBV29-1 and TRBJ1-5, with TRBD1 matching over 8 bases. The CDR3 runs to 13 residues. The junction had 7 bases not matched to a gene; V was cut back by 6 bases and J by 6 bases. Germline V gene sequence: CDR1 SQVTM, CDR2 ANQGSEA. DNA for the CDR3: TGCAGCGTGTGGTCAGGGGGCTCTCAGCCCCAGCATTTT. As protein: CSVWSGGSQPQHF.

Within the sample, this clonotype is medium-sized (0.01 to 0.1%). This chain connects TRBV2 to TRBJ2-1; 9 bases agree with TRBD1. Germline values: CDR1 SNHLY, CDR2 FYNNEI. The junction had 11 bases not matched to a gene; V was cut back by 4 bases and J by 7 bases. The CDR3 is made up of 16 amino acids. The CDR3 is CASSGISRDRDNEQFF. The CDR3 DNA reads as TGTGCCAGCAGTGGGATTTCAAGGGACAGGGATAATGAGCAGTTCTTC.

Sample share makes this clonotype medium-sized (0.01 to 0.1%). This chain uses TRBV19 with TRBJ2-2; D gene unclear. This CDR3 comprises 13 residues. The germline gives CDR1 LNHDA, CDR2 SQIVND (reference sequence). The V and J ends lost 5 bases and 10 bases respectively, with 14 bases between them. CDR3 sequence (DNA): TGTGCCAGTAGTCACCCAGATACGTTGGAGCTGTTTTTT. This gives the protein CASSHPDTLELFF.

By sample fraction, this clonotype is medium-sized. This chain connects TRBV28 to TRBJ2-3, with 11 bases that match TRBD2. CDR1 and CDR2 from the germline V gene are MDHEN and SYDVKM. This CDR3 comprises 16 residues. Trimming removed 4 bases from V and 4 bases from J; junction bases left unmatched: 7. In DNA form, the CDR3 reads TGTGCCAGCAGTTCCGGGACTAGCGGTGACCCAGATACGCAGTATTTT. Translated: CASSSGTSGDPDTQYF.

This clonotype appeared many times. The genes are TRBV7-2 and TRBJ2-5; D tentatively reads TRBD1 or TRBD2 (5 bases each). The CDR3 is made up of 16 amino acids. The V gene's germline CDR1 is SGHTA and CDR2 FQGNSA. Trimming pared 1 base from V and 5 bases from J, leaving 17 bases between. The DNA of the CDR3 is TGTGCCAGCAGCTTAGGTGAATCCCGGGGCGCGGAGACCCAGTACTTC. Protein product: CASSLGESRGAETQYF.

The sample holds many counts of this clonotype. The chain employs TRBV7-2 and TRBJ2-1, with TRBD2 matching over 11 bases. V dropped 2 bases and J dropped 6; count of bases not matched to a gene: 6. Germline V CDR1 and CDR2: SGHTA, FQGNSA. This CDR3 contains 16 residues. The CDR3 spells CASSLTFSGGVNEQFF. DNA for the CDR3: TGTGCCAGCAGCTTAACCTTTAGCGGGGGGGTCAATGAGCAGTTCTTC.

Within the sample, this clonotype is medium-sized. CDR3 in DNA: TGCAGCGTTGCCGGCTACAATGAGCAGTTCTTC. This sequence encodes CSVAGYNEQFF. This chain connects TRBV29-1 to TRBJ2-1, with no clear D. The germline gives CDR1 SQVTM, CDR2 ANQGSEA. The ends were cut back, 4 bases at V and 3 bases at J, with 4 bases in the middle. The CDR3 runs to 11 residues.

The chain recombines TRBV6-1 with TRBJ2-1; 7 bases match TRBD1. CDR1 is MNHNS, CDR2 SASEGT, per germline. The trim removed 5 bases at V and 4 bases at J, leaving 2 bases unmatched. The CDR3 runs 13 residues. CDR3 amino acids: CASSTQGYNEQFF. CDR3 nucleotide sequence: TGTGCCAGCAGTACACAGGGGTACAATGAGCAGTTCTTC.

This clonotype is classed as medium-sized. The CDR3 bases are TGTGCCAGCAGTGGATTCGGGGAGCACCTCTACAATGAGCAGTTCTTC. It encodes CASSGFGEHLYNEQFF. The chain employs TRBV6-2 or TRBV6-3 and TRBJ2-1; tentatively, D is TRBD2 (5 bases). From germline, CDR1 is MNHEY and CDR2 SVGEGT. This CDR3 has 16 amino acids. With 5 bases removed from V and 3 bases from J, the gap between germline ends came to 17 bases.

This clonotype ranks as large (0.1 to 1%). CDR3 coding DNA: TGTGCCAGCAGCTTAGGCGAGAGTAGTAATGAAAAACTGTTTTTT. Translation gives CASSLGESSNEKLFF. This rearrangement joins TRBV7-9 to TRBJ1-4; the D is unclear. Looked up from germline, CDR1 is SEHNR and CDR2 is FQNEAQ (reference sequence). The V gene lost 1 base and the J gene lost 4 bases, with 10 bases spanning the gap. This CDR3 is built from 15 residues.

By sample share, this clonotype is medium-sized. CDR3 sequence (DNA): TGTGCCAGCAGCTTAAGTGGGGGGTCCTACGAGCAGTACTTC. Its translation is CASSLSGGSYEQYF. J is TRBJ2-7 and V is TRBV7-3; tentative D call: TRBD2 (6 bases). The germline CDR1 and CDR2 sequences are SGHTA and FQGTGA. With 1 base removed from V and 1 base from J, the gap between germline ends came to 8 bases. CDR3 length equals 14 residues.

This clonotype was observed at least ten times. The J gene is TRBJ2-3, the V gene TRBV20-1, with a tentative D call TRBD2 (6 bases). The germline CDR1 and CDR2 sequences are DFQATT and SNEGSKA (reference sequence). CDR3 length: 15 amino acids. Trimming cost V 0 bases and J 0 bases, with 10 bases left between them. CDR3 loop: CSARDPGASTDTQYF. The CDR3 region has the DNA TGCAGTGCTAGAGACCCGGGAGCTAGCACAGATACGCAGTATTTT.

By share of the sample, this clonotype is medium-sized. The genes are TRBV20-1 and TRBJ2-6, with unresolved D. Germline V gene lookup returns CDR1 DFQATT and CDR2 SNEGSKA (reference sequence). Trimming took 2 bases from V and 4 from J, leaving 24 bases between them. The CDR3 sequence is 19 residues long. The chain's CDR3 is CSARPALATSKSGANVLTF. The CDR3 nucleotides read TGCAGTGCTAGACCCGCGTTGGCCACAAGCAAGTCCGGGGCCAACGTCCTGACTTTC.

This clonotype was picked up many times. V gene TRBV12-3 or TRBV12-4 combines with J gene TRBJ2-2; perhaps TRBD2 as D (6 bases). Trimming stripped 10 bases from V and 1 base from J, with 16 bases between. The CDR3 totals 15 residues. The CDR3 loop reads CATSSGTLNTGELFF. The CDR3 nucleotides read TGTGCCACTTCGTCCGGGACTCTGAACACCGGGGAGCTGTTTTTT.

This clonotype was counted many times. The rearrangement links TRBV7-2 to TRBJ2-2; TRBD1 matches at 8 bases. Looked up from germline, CDR1 is SGHTA and CDR2 is FQGNSA. The CDR3 consists of 15 residues. The junction had 2 bases not matched to a gene; V was cut back by 2 bases and J by 3 bases. CDR3 in DNA: TGTGCCAGCAGCTTAATACAGGGGGACACCGGGGAGCTGTTTTTT. Translated, it gives CASSLIQGDTGELFF.